Presented here are 17 T cell receptor beta chains from one specimen sequenced in a study of vaccination effects on CD4 cells after COVID-19. The repertoire was sequenced with immunoSEQ multiplex PCR; TCRdb's copy has only in-frame clones and lacks some. The sample holds some 36,000 clones, 65% to 70% seen once. Following culture for around 10 days, CD4+ T cells were isolated. These receptors' targets are unknown. The sample consisted of CD4+ T cells from PBMCs cultured without peptide, taken before COVID-19 vaccination. Every receptor here comes from a human donor who received a COVID-19 vaccine.

The genes are TRBV6-5 and TRBJ2-7; a possible D gene is TRBD1 (6 bases). Germline V CDR1 and CDR2: MNHEY, SVGAGI. Trimming took off 5 bases at V and 6 bases at J, with 14 bases between the two ends. The length of the CDR3 is 13 residues. CDR3 nucleotides: TGTGCCAGCAGTCAACTGACAGGAGGCGAGCAGTACTTC. It translates to CASSQLTGGEQYF.

The chain joins TRBV7-8 to TRBJ2-7; tentative D call: TRBD2 (6 bases). Trimming pared 1 base from V and 4 bases from J, leaving 14 bases between. The CDR3 spans 15 residues. Per the germline V gene, CDR1 is SGHVS and CDR2 is FQNEAQ. The CDR3 bases are TGTGCCAGCAGCTTAGGATGGGACTCTAGGTACGAGCAGTACTTC. This gives the protein CASSLGWDSRYEQYF.

The chain is built from TRBV12-3 or TRBV12-4 and TRBJ2-7; unclear D gene. V was shortened by 2 bases and J by 7 bases, with 6 bases between the two germline ends. This CDR3 comprises 11 residues. The CDR3 DNA reads as TGTGCCAGCAGTTTACCCGGGGAGCAGTACTTC. It specifies CASSLPGEQYF.

The chain links TRBV20-1 to TRBJ2-7; D ambiguous. Germline CDR1 and CDR2: DFQATT and SNEGSKA (reference sequence). This CDR3 region has 11 residues. The germline V and J ends were trimmed by 6 bases and 0 bases, with 6 bases remaining between them. As DNA, the CDR3 is TGCAGTGCCCTAAACTCCTACGAGCAGTACTTC. This translates into CSALNSYEQYF.

The rearrangement uses TRBV5-1 and TRBJ1-4; D is uncertain. This CDR3 region has 15 residues. Between the trimmed V and J ends, which lost 4 bases and 5 bases, there was a span of 15 bases. Germline CDR1 reads SGHRS; CDR2 reads YFSETQ. CDR3 in DNA: TGCGCCAGCAGCGAGGACGGCAAGAGAAATGAAAAACTGTTTTTT. This translates into CASSEDGKRNEKLFF.

This clone appeared a few times. V and J are TRBV5-4 and TRBJ2-7; 11 nucleotides match TRBD2. The CDR3 is 13 amino acids. V shed 4 bases, J shed 8 bases, and the junction held 5 bases outside the gene matches. CDR1 and CDR2 (germline): SGHNT, YYREEE (reference sequence). The CDR3 DNA reads as TGTGCCAGCAGCCCGGGGACTAGCGGAAAGCAGTACTTC. This translates into CASSPGTSGKQYF.

The genes are TRBV4-1 and TRBJ1-3; tentative D call: TRBD1 (5 bases). In germline, CDR1 is MGHRA, CDR2 YSYEKL. This CDR3 is built from 18 residues. V dropped 4 bases and J dropped 0 bases, with 19 bases sitting between them. In nucleotides, the CDR3 is TGCGCCAGCAGCCCCTTCCCCGGGACGGAGCTCTCTGGAAACACCATATATTTT. Protein sequence: CASSPFPGTELSGNTIYF.

There are a few counts of this clone. The J gene is TRBJ2-1, the V gene TRBV11-2; TRBD2 matches 7 bases. This CDR3 has 14 residues. With V trimmed by 5 bases and J by 5 bases, 6 bases remained unmatched. Germline loops: CDR1 SGHAT, CDR2 FQNNGV. In nucleotides, the CDR3 is TGTGCCAGCAGCAGACTAGCCGCGGACAATGAGCAGTTCTTC. Its translation: CASSRLAADNEQFF.

This clone appeared a few times. V gene TRBV10-1 combines with J gene TRBJ2-2; 7 positions match TRBD1. The V segment lost 0 bases and the J segment 0 bases; nucleotides outside the gene matches: 4. The CDR3 is made up of 17 amino acids. Germline values: CDR1 WNHNN, CDR2 SYGVQD (reference sequence). The CDR3: CASSESGGTANTGELFF. The CDR3 DNA sequence: TGCGCCAGCAGTGAGTCTGGTGGGACAGCGAACACCGGGGAGCTGTTTTTT.

This clone was picked up a small number of times. The chain links TRBV6-1 to TRBJ1-5, with a tentative D call TRBD1 (6 bases). Germline V lookup: CDR1 MNHNS, CDR2 SASEGT. This CDR3 comprises 17 residues. Trimming pared 1 base from V and 3 bases from J, leaving 16 bases between. CDR3: CASSEDSWEGVNQPQHF. CDR3 in DNA: TGTGCCAGCAGTGAAGATAGTTGGGAGGGGGTCAATCAGCCCCAGCATTTT.

This clone was seen once. The J gene is TRBJ2-5, the V gene TRBV10-2; 9 bases match TRBD1. V shed 9 bases and J 5 bases; nucleotides not matched to a gene: 16. Germline V gives CDR1 WSHSY, CDR2 SAAADI. This CDR3 comprises 16 residues. This CDR3 reads CASSTSLQGAQETQYF. DNA of the CDR3: TGCGCCAGTAGTACCTCATTACAGGGGGCCCAGGAGACCCAGTACTTC.

V usage is TRBV3-1 (or the pseudogene TRBV3-2) and J usage is TRBJ1-1; 9 bases are shared with TRBD1. CDR1 and CDR2 from the germline V gene are LGHDT and YNNKEL (reference sequence). The CDR3 spans 12 residues. CDR3 DNA: TGTGCTGTGGGACAGGGGAACACTGAAGCTTTCTTT. Protein sequence: CAVGQGNTEAFF.

The sample holds a few counts of this clone. This chain connects TRBV5-8 to TRBJ2-7; tentative D call: TRBD1 (7 bases). Trimming removed 4 bases from V and 3 bases from J, with 14 bases in between. Per germline, CDR1 SGHTS and CDR2 YDEGEE. The CDR3 totals 14 residues. This CDR3 reads CASSPRQGGYEQYF. CDR3 bases: TGTGCCAGCAGCCCCCGACAGGGAGGCTACGAGCAGTACTTC.

The chain has TRBV14 and TRBJ1-1; D is unclear. Trimming pared 0 bases from V and 3 bases from J, leaving 11 bases between. There are 15 residues in the CDR3. Germline V gene data show CDR1 as SGHDN and CDR2 as FVKESK. CDR3 sequence reads: CASSQEWQEDTEAFF. As DNA, the CDR3 is TGTGCCAGCAGCCAAGAGTGGCAGGAAGACACTGAAGCTTTCTTT.

The chain employs TRBV25-1 and TRBJ1-1, with D possibly matching TRBD1 (5 bases). Between the trimmed V and J ends, which lost 3 bases and 3 bases, there was a span of 8 bases. Looked up from germline, CDR1 is MGHDK and CDR2 is SYGVNS. This CDR3 spans 13 amino acids. CDR3 amino acids: CASSDQGYTEAFF. CDR3 nucleotides: TGTGCCAGCAGTGACCAGGGCTACACTGAAGCTTTCTTT. Full variable domain (missing parts from reference TRBV25-1 and TRBJ1-1): EADIYQTPRYLVIGTGKKITLECSQTMGHDKMYWYQQDPGMELHLIHYSYGVNSTEKGDLSSESTVSRIRTEHFPLTLESARPSHTSQYLCASSDQGYTEAFFGQGTRLTVV.

The chain is built from TRBV7-6 and TRBJ2-1; a weak D match, TRBD1 (6 bases). V dropped 0 bases and J dropped 1 base, with 10 bases sitting between them. In germline, CDR1 is SGHVS, CDR2 FNYEAQ. The CDR3 has 16 residues. CDR3 sequence: CASSLATRGSYNEQFF. The CDR3 bases are TGTGCCAGCAGCTTAGCAACGAGGGGGTCCTACAATGAGCAGTTCTTC.

The CDR3 region is CASGQWQPGTDTQYF. The CDR3 DNA follows: TGCGCCAGCGGACAGTGGCAGCCCGGCACAGATACGCAGTATTTT. The chain carries TRBV5-1 and TRBJ2-3, with D possibly being TRBD1 (6 bases). The CDR3 has 15 amino acids. Per germline, CDR1 SGHRS and CDR2 YFSETQ. Trimming shortened V by 7 bases and J by 1 base, and 16 bases separated the two germline ends. The entire variable domain, with the rest obtained from reference TRBV5-1 and TRBJ2-3, is as follows: KAGVTQTPRYLIKTRGQQVTLSCSPISGHRSVSWYQQTPGQGLQFLFEYFSETQRNKGNFPGRFSGRQFSNSRSEMNVSTLELGDSALYLCASGQWQPGTDTQYFGPGTRLTVL.